This T cell receptor beta chain emerged from a study of T cell responses to AZD1222 COVID-19 vaccine. Overall study findings and caveats: Recipients of two AZD1222 doses showed rising Spike-specific TCR breadth and depth. Among AZD1222 vaccinees, only six or seven were seropositive at baseline. Researchers took repertoire samples only after the peak T cell response had come.

Profiling relied on immunoSEQ multiplex PCR, and the TCRdb table lists in-frame clones only, not all of them. The sample contains around 200,000 clones, approximately 95% of which appear only once. The germline V gene encodes CDR1 MNHEY and CDR2 SMNVEV (reference sequence). The CDR3 loop spans 13 amino acids. V shed 5 bases and J shed 3 bases, with 10 bases lying between them. On this clone itself: Antigen: not known.

The clonotype originates from an adult in good health. J is TRBJ1-1 and V is TRBV27; a weak D match, TRBD1 (5 bases). The sequenced sample was peripheral blood, obtained on day 0 of AZD1222 vaccination. CDR3 residues: CASSVGTYTEAFF. DNA of the CDR3: TGTGCCAGCAGTGTGGGGACTTACACTGAAGCTTTCTTT.